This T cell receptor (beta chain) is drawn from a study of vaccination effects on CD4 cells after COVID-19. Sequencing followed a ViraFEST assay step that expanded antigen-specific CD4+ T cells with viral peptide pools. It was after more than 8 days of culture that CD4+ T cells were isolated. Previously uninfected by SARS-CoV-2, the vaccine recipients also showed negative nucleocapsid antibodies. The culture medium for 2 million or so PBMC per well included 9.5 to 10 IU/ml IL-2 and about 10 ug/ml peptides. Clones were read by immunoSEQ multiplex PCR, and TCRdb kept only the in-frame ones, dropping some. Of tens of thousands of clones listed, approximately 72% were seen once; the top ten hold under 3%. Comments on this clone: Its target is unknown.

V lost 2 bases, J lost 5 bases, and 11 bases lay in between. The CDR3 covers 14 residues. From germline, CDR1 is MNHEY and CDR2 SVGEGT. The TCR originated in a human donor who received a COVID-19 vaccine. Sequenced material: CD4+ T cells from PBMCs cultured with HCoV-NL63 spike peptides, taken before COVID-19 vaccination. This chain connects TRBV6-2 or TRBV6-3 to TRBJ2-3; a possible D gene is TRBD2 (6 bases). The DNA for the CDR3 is TGTGCCAGCAGTTACGGCGGGGCGGGAGATACGCAGTATTTT. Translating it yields CASSYGGAGDTQYF.